This T cell receptor (beta chain) was identified in a study of blood T cells in healthy people across ages. Study-level results: Researchers report that TCR beta diversity correlated strongly with naive T cell percentage.

The J segment lost 5 bases and the V segment lost 6 bases, leaving 7 bases of the junction unmatched. CDR1 and CDR2 (germline): SGHRS, YFSETQ. There are 14 residues in the CDR3. Donors gave about 9.3 milliliters of peripheral blood apiece. Per sample, a minimum of 6 million PBMCs were isolated. A note on this clonotype: The antigen is undetermined.

Alongside a J-beta primer mix, a sample-barcoded 5' primer served in a second PCR lasting 7 to 11 cycles. A tag from a template-switch adaptor with 12 random nucleotides marked each cDNA molecule. TCRdb analysed the 5' RACE reads with MiXCR anew, one entry per CDR3 protein. The table has 700,000 or so distinct CDR3 sequences, 40% to 45% seen once. Sequenced material: blood. This clonotype originated in an elderly man in good health. This chain uses TRBV5-1 with TRBJ1-1; TRBD1 agrees at 10 bases. CDR3 residues: CASKRDRGGTEAFF. CDR3 bases: TGCGCCAGCAAGAGGGACAGGGGTGGGACTGAAGCTTTCTTT. The full variable domain, with the rest looked up from reference TRBV5-1 and TRBJ1-1, is KAGVTQTPRYLIKTRGQQVTLSCSPISGHRSVSWYQQTPGQGLQFLFEYFSETQRNKGNFPGRFSGRQFSNSRSEMNVSTLELGDSALYLCASKRDRGGTEAFFGQGTRLTVV.